This TCR beta chain was identified in a study of T cell changes during pregnancy in multiple sclerosis. Sequenced by immunoSEQ multiplex PCR; TCRdb stores in-frame clones only, minus some. The sample has about 110,000 clones; 85% to 95% are singletons. The germline V gene has CDR1 SGHVS and CDR2 FQNEAQ. Trimming stripped 2 bases from V and 5 bases from J, with 15 bases between. CDR3 length equals 16 residues. The specimen comprised peripheral blood, sampled after pregnancy. The chain is built from TRBV7-8 and TRBJ2-2; a possible D gene is TRBD2 (6 bases). The TCR comes from a female donor with multiple sclerosis, enrolled in a pregnancy study. The DNA of the CDR3 is TGTGCCAGCAGCTTATCCCGGGACTTGGTGACCGGGGAGCTGTTTTTT. The encoded protein is CASSLSRDLVTGELFF.